The rows below give T cell receptor beta chains drawn from one sample of a study of T cell responses to AZD1222 COVID-19 vaccine. Repertoires were generated with immunoSEQ multiplex PCR, while TCRdb's copy carries only in-frame clones and drops some. The data show more than 100,000 clones, around 87% seen once. The sample consisted of peripheral blood, taken 28 days after the second AZD1222 dose. Every receptor here comes from an adult who received the AZD1222 COVID-19 vaccine. Both conserved end residues are part of each CDR3. The D gene is left open where the match is weak. Not all rows give a size; the values are once, few, many and, for expanded clones, a class.

v_gene	d_gene	abundance	j_gene	CDR3aa	CDR3nt
TRBV6-2/TRBV6-3	.	.	TRBJ1-2	CASSYVGADNYGYTF	TGTGCCAGCAGTTACGTGGGCGCGGACAACTATGGCTACACCTTC
TRBV5-1	.	.	TRBJ2-7	CASSLGHRSSYEQYF	TGCGCCAGCAGCTTGGGACACAGGAGCTCCTACGAGCAGTACTTC
TRBV7-3	.	.	TRBJ2-7	CASSLAQGTYEQYF	TGTGCCAGCAGCTTAGCACAAGGGACCTACGAGCAGTACTTC
TRBV7-2	TRBD1	few	TRBJ1-3	CASSLSSIGTGSGNTIYF	TGTGCCAGCAGCTTAAGTTCTATTGGGACAGGGTCCGGAAACACCATATATTTT
TRBV7-6	TRBD1	.	TRBJ1-1	CASSDTGTGALEAFF	TGTGCCAGCAGCGATACCGGGACAGGAGCCCTTGAAGCTTTCTTT
TRBV15	.	.	TRBJ2-3	CATSRDHGDFSTDTQYF	TGTGCCACCAGCAGAGATCACGGGGATTTTAGCACAGATACGCAGTATTTT
TRBV6-5	.	.	TRBJ1-5	CASSYGGINQPQHF	TGTGCCAGCAGTTACGGGGGGATCAATCAGCCCCAGCATTTT
TRBV5-6	TRBD1	.	TRBJ2-7	CASSLSDRAGYEQYF	TGTGCCAGCAGCTTGTCCGACAGGGCGGGCTACGAGCAGTACTTC
TRBV6-5	.	.	TRBJ1-2	CASSYSPGHNGDGYTF	TGTGCCAGCAGTTACTCCCCGGGACATAATGGAGATGGCTACACCTTC
TRBV10-3	.	once	TRBJ1-3	CAISESGLGGNTIYF	TGTGCCATCAGTGAATCAGGACTTGGTGGAAACACCATATATTTT
TRBV7-3	TRBD1	.	TRBJ2-7	CASSLTGQAHEQYF	TGTGCCAGCAGCTTAACAGGACAGGCCCACGAGCAGTACTTC
TRBV10-3	TRBD2	.	TRBJ2-1	CAISLAGGSYNEQFF	TGTGCCATCAGTCTAGCGGGGGGCTCCTACAATGAGCAGTTCTTC
TRBV6-2/TRBV6-3	.	.	TRBJ1-4	CASSYHDGNNEKLFF	TGTGCCAGCAGTTACCACGACGGCAATAATGAAAAACTGTTTTTT
TRBV5-1	TRBD1	.	TRBJ1-1	CASSPDRTGGNTEAFF	TGCGCCAGCAGCCCTGACCGGACAGGGGGGAACACTGAAGCTTTCTTT
TRBV29-1	.	.	TRBJ1-5	CSVTGGRNQPQHF	TGCAGCGTAACGGGTGGCCGCAATCAGCCCCAGCATTTT
TRBV28	TRBD2	.	TRBJ2-7	CASSFGLAGTYEQYF	TGTGCCAGCAGTTTTGGACTAGCGGGGACCTACGAGCAGTACTTC
TRBV7-9	TRBD2	.	TRBJ2-3	CASMLAGGTDTQYF	TGTGCCAGCATGCTAGCGGGGGGAACAGATACGCAGTATTTT
TRBV9	TRBD2	.	TRBJ2-7	CASSVGVAGVYSYEQYF	TGTGCCAGCAGCGTAGGTGTAGCGGGGGTTTACTCCTACGAGCAGTACTTC
TRBV20-1	.	.	TRBJ1-1	CSARPNTEAFF	TGCAGTGCCCGACCAAACACTGAAGCTTTCTTT
TRBV25-1	.	.	TRBJ1-3	CASSERGSGNTIYF	TGTGCCAGCAGTGAGCGCGGCTCTGGAAACACCATATATTTT
TRBV24-1	TRBD1	.	TRBJ1-2	CATSDPGTGLDGYTF	TGTGCCACCAGTGATCCCGGGACAGGGTTGGATGGCTACACCTTC
TRBV29-1	TRBD2	.	TRBJ2-1	CSVDGTSYEQFF	TGCAGCGTTGACGGGACTAGCTACGAGCAGTTCTTC
TRBV7-9	.	.	TRBJ1-2	CASSLGTVYGYTF	TGTGCCAGCAGCTTAGGGACAGTCTATGGCTACACCTTC
TRBV9	TRBD1	once	TRBJ2-1	CASSVRDRVYNEQFF	TGTGCCAGCAGCGTAAGAGACAGGGTTTACAATGAGCAGTTCTTC
TRBV2	.	medium-sized	TRBJ2-6	CASSGDTSSGANVLTF	TGTGCCAGCAGCGGGGACACCAGCTCTGGGGCCAACGTCCTGACTTTC
TRBV4-2	TRBD1	.	TRBJ1-3	CASSFNPTGERAGNTIYF	TGTGCCAGCAGCTTTAACCCCACAGGGGAGAGGGCAGGAAACACCATATATTTT
TRBV18	.	.	TRBJ2-6	CASSPGVGANVLTF	TGTGCCAGCTCGCCAGGGGTCGGGGCCAACGTCCTGACTTTC
TRBV20-1	TRBD1	.	TRBJ1-2	CSASRSPGQGYGYTF	TGCAGTGCTAGTCGAAGCCCGGGACAGGGCTATGGCTACACCTTC